This TCR beta chain was identified in a study of blood T cell repertoires in COVID-19. Looking at the study overall: Collection of acute and convalescent COVID-19 samples took place in the United States, Italy and Spain. PBMCs, B-cell-depleted T cells, or T cells were the source of the cDNA or gDNA that made up the material.

Enrolment of Seattle patients took place during active infection, and they were followed longitudinally. Germline V CDR1 and CDR2: SGHTA, FQGNSA. This CDR3 has 15 residues. With 0 bases removed from V and 4 bases from J, the gap between germline ends came to 9 bases. In the source study's methods: Nucleated cell counts were estimated from reference gene primer amplification. Produced via immunoSEQ multiplex PCR; TCRdb's table is partial and in-frame only. V, J and clone size derive from that table, while D and trimming were established from the DNA sequence. The sample yields 150,000 to 200,000 clones, around 84% seen once.

The TCR was taken from a woman between 65 and 79 years old with COVID-19, enrolled during active disease. The material sequenced was peripheral blood. The gene calls are TRBV7-2 and TRBJ2-2; D gene ambiguous. In DNA form, the CDR3 reads TGTGCCAGCAGCTTAGCCCATTTTTTCACCGGGGAGCTGTTTTTT. Residues: CASSLAHFFTGELFF.